This T cell receptor (beta chain) was documented in a study of blood T cell repertoires in COVID-19. Study background: There were acute and convalescent COVID-19 samples, and they came from the United States, Italy and Spain. T cells, B-cell-depleted T cells, or PBMCs supplied cDNA or gDNA.

This clone has only one observation. Source study methods: Estimation of nucleated cell counts was performed using reference gene primer amplification. Produced via immunoSEQ multiplex PCR; TCRdb's table is partial and in-frame only. V, J and clone size derive from that table, while D and trimming were established from the DNA sequence. The table shows 91,000 or so clones, with approximately 86% occurring only once. The CDR3 has 15 amino acids. V dropped 0 bases and J dropped 2; count of bases not matched to a gene: 4. In germline, CDR1 is SGDLS, CDR2 YYNGEE. What was sequenced was peripheral blood. This receptor was obtained from a woman in her sixties in a cohort sampled during active or convalescent COVID-19. The chain has TRBV9 and TRBJ2-7; 8 bases fit TRBD2. The CDR3 reads CASSVGGSGTYEQYF. CDR3 nucleotides: TGTGCCAGCAGCGTAGGTGGTAGCGGGACCTACGAGCAGTACTTC.